The sequence of this TCR beta chain was determined in a study of T cell responses to AZD1222 COVID-19 vaccine. The germline V gene has CDR1 SGHVS and CDR2 FNYEAQ. The CDR3 spans 15 residues. With 5 bases removed from V and 1 base from J, the gap between germline ends came to 11 bases. This clone appeared a few times. Antigen unknown. TCRdb's copy holds only in-frame clones and misses some; the assay was immunoSEQ multiplex PCR. The sample comprises 20,000 or so clones, more than 80% of which are singletons, and around 20% rests with the top ten. Whole-study findings and limits: Baseline serology detected seropositivity in only six or seven AZD1222 recipients. Donors were largely white British and mainly female; clonal diversity was possibly underestimated. Vaccine-associated CD4 TCRs spanned spike, dominant at 160-218 and 743-854.

Sequencing was performed on peripheral blood, taken 28 days after the second AZD1222 dose. This clonotype was obtained from an adult who received the AZD1222 COVID-19 vaccine. This sequence joins TRBV7-6 and TRBJ2-2, with TRBD1 as a possible D gene (5 bases). The CDR3 is CASSLQTENTGELFF. CDR3 bases: TGTGCCAGCAGCCTACAGACAGAGAACACCGGGGAGCTGTTTTTT.